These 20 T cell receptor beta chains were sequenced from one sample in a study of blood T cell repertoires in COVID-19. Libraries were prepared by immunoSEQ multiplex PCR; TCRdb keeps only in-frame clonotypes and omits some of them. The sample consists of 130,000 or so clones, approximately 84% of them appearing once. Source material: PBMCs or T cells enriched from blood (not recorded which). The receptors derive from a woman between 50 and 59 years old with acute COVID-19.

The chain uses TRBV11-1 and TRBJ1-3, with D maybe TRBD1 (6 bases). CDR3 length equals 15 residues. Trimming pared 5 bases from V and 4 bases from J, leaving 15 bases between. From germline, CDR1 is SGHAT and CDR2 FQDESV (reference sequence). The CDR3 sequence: CASSRRTGYGNTIYF. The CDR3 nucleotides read TGTGCCAGCAGCCGACGCACAGGGTACGGAAACACCATATATTTT. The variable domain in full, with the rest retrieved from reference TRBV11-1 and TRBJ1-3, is EAEVAQSPRYKITEKSQAVAFWCDPISGHATLYWYRQILGQGPELLVQFQDESVVDDSQLPKDRFSAERLKGVDSTLKIQPAELGDSAMYLCASSRRTGYGNTIYFGEGSWLTVV.

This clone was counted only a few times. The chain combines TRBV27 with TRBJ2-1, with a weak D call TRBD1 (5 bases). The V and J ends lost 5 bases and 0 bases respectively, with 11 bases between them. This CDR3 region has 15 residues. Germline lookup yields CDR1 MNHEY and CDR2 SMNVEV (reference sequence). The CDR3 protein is CASSPRQLSYNEQFF. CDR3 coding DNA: TGTGCCAGCAGTCCTCGACAGCTCTCCTACAATGAGCAGTTCTTC.

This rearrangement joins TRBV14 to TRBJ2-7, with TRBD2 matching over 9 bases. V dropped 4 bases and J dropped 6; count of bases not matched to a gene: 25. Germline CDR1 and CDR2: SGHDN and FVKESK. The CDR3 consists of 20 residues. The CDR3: CASSPDVATWTSVFRLEQYF. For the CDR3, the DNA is TGTGCCAGCAGCCCGGACGTGGCCACCTGGACTAGCGTTTTTCGGCTCGAGCAGTACTTC.

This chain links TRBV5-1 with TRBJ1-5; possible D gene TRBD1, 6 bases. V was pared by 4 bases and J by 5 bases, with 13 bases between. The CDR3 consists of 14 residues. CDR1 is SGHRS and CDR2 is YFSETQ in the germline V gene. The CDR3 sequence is CASSSGQPDQPQHF. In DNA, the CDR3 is TGCGCCAGCAGCAGTGGACAGCCTGATCAGCCCCAGCATTTT.

CDR3: CASRTTSGATYEQYF. For the CDR3, the DNA is TGTGCCAGCAGAACGACTAGCGGGGCCACCTACGAGCAGTACTTC. The V gene is TRBV6-5, the J gene TRBJ2-7, with 11 bases identical to TRBD2. The CDR3 loop spans 15 amino acids. After removal of 6 bases from V and 2 bases from J, the junction contained 6 bases not matched to a gene. Germline loops: CDR1 MNHEY, CDR2 SVGAGI.

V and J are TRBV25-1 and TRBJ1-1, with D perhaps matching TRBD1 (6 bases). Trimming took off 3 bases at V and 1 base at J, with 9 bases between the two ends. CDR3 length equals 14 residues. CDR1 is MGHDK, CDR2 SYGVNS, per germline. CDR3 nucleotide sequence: TGTGCCAGCAGTGATTTGACAGGGAACACTGAAGCTTTCTTT. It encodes CASSDLTGNTEAFF.

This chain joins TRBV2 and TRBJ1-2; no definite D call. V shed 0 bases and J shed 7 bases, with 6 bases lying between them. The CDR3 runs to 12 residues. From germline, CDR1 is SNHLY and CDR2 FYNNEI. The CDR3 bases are TGTGCCAGCAGTGAAGCGAGGGCTGGCTACACCTTC. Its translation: CASSEARAGYTF.

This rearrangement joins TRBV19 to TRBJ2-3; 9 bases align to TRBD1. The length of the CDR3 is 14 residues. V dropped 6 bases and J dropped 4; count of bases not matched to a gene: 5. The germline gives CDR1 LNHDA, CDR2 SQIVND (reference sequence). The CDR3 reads CASSRDREADTQYF. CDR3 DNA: TGTGCCAGTAGCAGGGACAGGGAGGCAGATACGCAGTATTTT.

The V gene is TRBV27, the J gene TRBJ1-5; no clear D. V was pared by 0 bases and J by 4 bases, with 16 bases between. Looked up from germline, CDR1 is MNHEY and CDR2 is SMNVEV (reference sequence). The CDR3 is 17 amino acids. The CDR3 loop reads CASSLSLPGPANQPQHF. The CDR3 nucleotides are TGTGCCAGCAGTTTATCCCTACCAGGTCCGGCGAATCAGCCCCAGCATTTT.

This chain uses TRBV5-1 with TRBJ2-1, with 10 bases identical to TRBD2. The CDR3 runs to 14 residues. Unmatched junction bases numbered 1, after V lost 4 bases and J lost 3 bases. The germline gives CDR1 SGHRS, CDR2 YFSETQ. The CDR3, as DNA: TGCGCCAGCAGCACTAGCGGGAACTACAATGAGCAGTTCTTC. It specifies CASSTSGNYNEQFF.

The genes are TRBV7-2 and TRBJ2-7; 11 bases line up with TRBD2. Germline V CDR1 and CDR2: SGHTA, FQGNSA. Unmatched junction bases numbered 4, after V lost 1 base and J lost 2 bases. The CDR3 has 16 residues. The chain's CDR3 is CASSLVASGGTYEQYF. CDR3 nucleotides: TGTGCCAGCAGCTTAGTGGCTAGCGGGGGGACCTACGAGCAGTACTTC.

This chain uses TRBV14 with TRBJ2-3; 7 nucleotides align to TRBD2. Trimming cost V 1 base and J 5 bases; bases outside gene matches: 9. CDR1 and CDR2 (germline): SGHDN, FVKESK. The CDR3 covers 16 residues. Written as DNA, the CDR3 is TGTGCCAGCAGCCAAGCGATTGCGGGAGTGAAAGATACGCAGTATTTT. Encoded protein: CASSQAIAGVKDTQYF.

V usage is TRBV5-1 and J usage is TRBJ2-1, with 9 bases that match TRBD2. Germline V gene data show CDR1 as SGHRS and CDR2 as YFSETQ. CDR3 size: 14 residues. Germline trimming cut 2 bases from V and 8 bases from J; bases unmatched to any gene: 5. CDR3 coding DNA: TGCGCCAGCAGCTTAGATAGCGGGAGCTATGAGCAGTTCTTC. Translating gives CASSLDSGSYEQFF.

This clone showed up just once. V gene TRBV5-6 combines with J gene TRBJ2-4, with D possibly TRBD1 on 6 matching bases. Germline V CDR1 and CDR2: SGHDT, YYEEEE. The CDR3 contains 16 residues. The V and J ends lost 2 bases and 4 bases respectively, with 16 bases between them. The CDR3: CASSFIGAGDKNIQYF. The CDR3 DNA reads TGTGCCAGCAGCTTCATCGGAGCAGGGGATAAAAACATTCAGTACTTC.

This CDR3 reads CASSLDRRRELFF. DNA for the CDR3: TGTGCCAGCAGCTTGGACAGGCGGAGGGAGCTGTTTTTT. The chain is built from TRBV5-6 and TRBJ2-2; D might be TRBD1 (5 bases). Germline lookup yields CDR1 SGHDT and CDR2 YYEEEE. The CDR3 has 13 residues. Trimming cost V 0 bases and J 9 bases, with 9 bases left between them.

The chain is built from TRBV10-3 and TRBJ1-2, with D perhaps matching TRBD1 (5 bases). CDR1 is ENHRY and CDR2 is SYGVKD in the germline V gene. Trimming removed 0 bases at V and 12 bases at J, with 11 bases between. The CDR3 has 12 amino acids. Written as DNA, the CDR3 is TGTGCCATCAGTGAGTCTACACAGGTTCACACCTTC. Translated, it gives CAISESTQVHTF.

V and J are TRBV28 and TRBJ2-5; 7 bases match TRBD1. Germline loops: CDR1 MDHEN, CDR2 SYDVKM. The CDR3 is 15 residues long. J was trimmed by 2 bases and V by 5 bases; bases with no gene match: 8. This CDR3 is CASSRLGDSQETQYF. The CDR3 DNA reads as TGTGCCAGCAGTCGGTTGGGGGACAGTCAAGAGACCCAGTACTTC.

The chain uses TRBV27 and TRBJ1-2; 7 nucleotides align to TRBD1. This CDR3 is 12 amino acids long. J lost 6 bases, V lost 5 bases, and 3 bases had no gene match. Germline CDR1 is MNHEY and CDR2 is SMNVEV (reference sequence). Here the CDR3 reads CASSATGNGYTF. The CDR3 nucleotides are TGTGCCAGCAGTGCGACAGGGAATGGCTACACCTTC.

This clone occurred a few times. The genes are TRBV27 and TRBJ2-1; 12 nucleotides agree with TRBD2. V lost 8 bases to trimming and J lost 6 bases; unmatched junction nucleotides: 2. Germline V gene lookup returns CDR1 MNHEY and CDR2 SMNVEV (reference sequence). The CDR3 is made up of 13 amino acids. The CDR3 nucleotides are TGTGCCAGCTCACTAGCGGGAGGCAATGAGCAGTTCTTC. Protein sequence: CASSLAGGNEQFF.

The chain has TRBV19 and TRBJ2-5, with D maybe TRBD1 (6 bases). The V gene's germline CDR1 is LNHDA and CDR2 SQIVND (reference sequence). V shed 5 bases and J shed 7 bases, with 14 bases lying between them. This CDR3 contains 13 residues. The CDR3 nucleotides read TGTGCCAGTAGTCGACAGGTTGGGGGGACCCAGTACTTC. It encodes CASSRQVGGTQYF.